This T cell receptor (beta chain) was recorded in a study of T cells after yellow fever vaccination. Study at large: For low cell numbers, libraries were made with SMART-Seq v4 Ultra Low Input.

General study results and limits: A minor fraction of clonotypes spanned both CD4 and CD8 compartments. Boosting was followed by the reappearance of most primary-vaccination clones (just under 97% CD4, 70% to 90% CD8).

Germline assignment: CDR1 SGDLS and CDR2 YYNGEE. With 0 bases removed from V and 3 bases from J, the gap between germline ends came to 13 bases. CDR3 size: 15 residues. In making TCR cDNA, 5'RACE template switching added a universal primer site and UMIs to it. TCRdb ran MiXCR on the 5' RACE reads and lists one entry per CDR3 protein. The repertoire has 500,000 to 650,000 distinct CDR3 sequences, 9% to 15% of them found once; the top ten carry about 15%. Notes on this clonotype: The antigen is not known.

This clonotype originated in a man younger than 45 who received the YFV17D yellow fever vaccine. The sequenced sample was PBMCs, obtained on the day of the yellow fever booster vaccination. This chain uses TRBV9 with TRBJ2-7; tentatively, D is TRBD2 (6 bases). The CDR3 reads CASSVAGGDSYEQYF. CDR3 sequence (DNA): TGTGCCAGCAGCGTAGCAGGCGGGGATAGCTACGAGCAGTACTTC.